The clone carrying this T cell receptor beta chain was detected only once. These data are taken from a study of early T cells in non-severe SARS-CoV-2 infection. Individual cDNA molecules were tagged with unique molecular identifiers. Via MiXCR, TCRdb re-called the 5' RACE reads, giving one row per CDR3 protein. The data contain approximately 80,000 distinct CDR3 sequences, approximately 10% of them singletons. This TCR came from an adult who was a healthcare worker with PCR-confirmed SARS-CoV-2 infection or an uninfected control (not recorded which). The source material was whole blood, sampled at baseline.

The CDR3 nucleotides read TGTGCCAGCAGTTACTGTCTAGCGAACACCGGGGAGCTGTTTTTT. Amino acid sequence: CASSYCLANTGELFF. The chain combines TRBV6-2 or TRBV6-3 with TRBJ2-2; D uncertain. V shed 1 base and J shed 0 bases, with 6 bases lying between them. Per germline, CDR1 MNHEY and CDR2 SVGEGT. CDR3 length equals 15 residues.